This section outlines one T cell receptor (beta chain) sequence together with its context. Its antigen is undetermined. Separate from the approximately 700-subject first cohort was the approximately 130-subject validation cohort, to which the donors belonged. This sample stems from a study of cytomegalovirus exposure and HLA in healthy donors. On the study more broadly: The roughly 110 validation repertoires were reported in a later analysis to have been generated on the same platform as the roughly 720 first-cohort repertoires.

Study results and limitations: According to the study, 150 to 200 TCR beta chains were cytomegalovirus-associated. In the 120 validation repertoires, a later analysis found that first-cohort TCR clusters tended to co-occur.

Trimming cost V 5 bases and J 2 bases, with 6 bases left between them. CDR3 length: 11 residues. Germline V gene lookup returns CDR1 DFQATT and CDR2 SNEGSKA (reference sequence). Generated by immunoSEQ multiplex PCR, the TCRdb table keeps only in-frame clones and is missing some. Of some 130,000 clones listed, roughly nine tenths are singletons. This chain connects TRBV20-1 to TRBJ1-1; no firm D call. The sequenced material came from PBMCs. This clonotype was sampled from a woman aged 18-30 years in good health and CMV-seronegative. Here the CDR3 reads CSAELNTEAFF. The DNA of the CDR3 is TGCAGTGCTGAGTTAAACACTGAAGCTTTCTTT.